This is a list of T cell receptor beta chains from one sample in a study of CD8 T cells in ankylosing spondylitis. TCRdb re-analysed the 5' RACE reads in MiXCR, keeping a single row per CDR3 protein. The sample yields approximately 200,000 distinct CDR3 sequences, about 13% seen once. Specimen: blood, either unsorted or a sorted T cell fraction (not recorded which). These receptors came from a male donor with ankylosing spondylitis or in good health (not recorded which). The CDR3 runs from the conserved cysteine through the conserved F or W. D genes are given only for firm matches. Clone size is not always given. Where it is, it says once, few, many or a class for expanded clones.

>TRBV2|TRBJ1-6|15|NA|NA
CATGKTSSYNSPLHF
TGTGCCACCGGGAAGACAAGCTCCTATAATTCACCCCTCCACTTT
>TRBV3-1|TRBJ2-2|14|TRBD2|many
CASSRTSGTGELFF
TGTGCCAGCAGCCGGACTAGCGGCACCGGGGAGCTGTTTTTT
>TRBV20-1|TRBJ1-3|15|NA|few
CSASPAGEGGNTIYF
TGCAGTGCCTCCCCTGCTGGGGAGGGAGGAAACACCATATATTTT
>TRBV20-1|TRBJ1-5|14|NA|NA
CSARERKNNQPQHF
TGCAGTGCTAGAGAAAGGAAAAACAATCAGCCCCAGCATTTT
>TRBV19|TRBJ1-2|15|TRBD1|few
CASSFWTGTGYGYTF
TGTGCCAGTAGTTTCTGGACAGGGACAGGCTATGGCTACACCTTC
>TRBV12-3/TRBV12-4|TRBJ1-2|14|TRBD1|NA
CASRGTGHLGGYTF
TGTGCCAGCAGGGGGACAGGACACCTAGGAGGCTACACCTTC
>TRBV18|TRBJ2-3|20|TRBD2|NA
CASETDPTSGGLYSTDTQYF
TGTGCCAGCGAAACCGACCCGACTAGCGGGGGGCTATACAGCACAGATACGCAGTATTTT
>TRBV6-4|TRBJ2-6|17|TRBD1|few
CASSGGTGASGANVLTF
TGTGCCAGCAGTGGAGGGACAGGGGCTTCTGGGGCCAACGTCCTGACTTTC
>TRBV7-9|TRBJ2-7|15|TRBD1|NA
CASSSDRGDFHEQYF
TGTGCCAGCAGCTCCGACAGGGGGGACTTCCACGAGCAGTACTTC
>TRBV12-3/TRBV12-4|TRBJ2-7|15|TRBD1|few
CASSLDRGPLYEQYF
TGTGCCAGCAGTCTTGACAGGGGACCTCTCTACGAGCAGTACTTC
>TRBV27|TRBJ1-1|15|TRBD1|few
CASSWDSSSNTEAFF
TGTGCCAGCAGTTGGGACAGCAGCTCGAACACTGAAGCTTTCTTT
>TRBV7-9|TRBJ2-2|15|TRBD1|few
CASSSGGYQTGELFF
TGTGCCAGCAGCTCAGGGGGCTACCAGACCGGGGAGCTGTTTTTT
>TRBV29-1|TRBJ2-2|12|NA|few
CSVDRGAGELFF
TGCAGCGTTGATAGGGGGGCCGGGGAGCTGTTTTTT
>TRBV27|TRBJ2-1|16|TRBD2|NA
CASSLGRLAGVNEQFF
TGTGCCAGCAGTTTAGGGAGACTAGCGGGAGTGAATGAGCAGTTCTTC
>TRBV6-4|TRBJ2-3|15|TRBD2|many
CASSAGTSGTDTQYF
TGTGCCAGCAGTGCCGGGACTAGCGGCACAGATACGCAGTATTTT
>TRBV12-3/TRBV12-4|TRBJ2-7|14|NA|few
CASSLQGSTYEQYF
TGTGCCAGCAGTTTGCAAGGCTCCACCTACGAGCAGTACTTC
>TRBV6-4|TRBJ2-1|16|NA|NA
CASSDSASASYNEQFF
TGTGCCAGCAGTGACTCTGCTAGCGCCTCCTACAATGAGCAGTTCTTC
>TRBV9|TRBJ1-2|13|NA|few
CASSVGGGYGYTF
TGTGCCAGCAGCGTAGGGGGCGGCTATGGCTACACCTTC
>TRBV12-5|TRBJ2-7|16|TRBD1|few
CASGAPGTGGLYEQYF
TGTGCTAGTGGTGCCCCCGGGACAGGGGGCCTTTACGAGCAGTACTTC
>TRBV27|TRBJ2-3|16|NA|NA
CASSSPTGKDTDTQYF
TGTGCCAGCAGTTCCCCGACAGGAAAGGACACAGATACGCAGTATTTT
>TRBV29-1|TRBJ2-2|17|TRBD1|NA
CSVEDSGTGANTGELFF
TGCAGCGTTGAAGATTCTGGGACAGGCGCGAACACCGGGGAGCTGTTTTTT
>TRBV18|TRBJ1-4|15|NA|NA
CASSPWDGPNEKLFF
TGTGCCAGCTCACCGTGGGACGGACCTAATGAAAAACTGTTTTTT
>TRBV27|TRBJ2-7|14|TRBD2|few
CASSFSGGFYEQYF
TGTGCCAGCAGTTTTTCGGGGGGTTTCTACGAGCAGTACTTC
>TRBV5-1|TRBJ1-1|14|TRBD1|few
CASSTGQGRTEAFF
TGCGCCAGCAGCACGGGACAGGGGAGGACTGAAGCTTTCTTT
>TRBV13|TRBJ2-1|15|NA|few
CASSLGGGRYNEQFF
TGTGCCAGCAGCTTAGGAGGGGGAAGGTACAATGAGCAGTTCTTC
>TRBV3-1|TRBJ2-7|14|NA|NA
CASSHSGARYEQYF
TGTGCCAGCAGCCATTCAGGGGCCCGGTACGAGCAGTACTTC
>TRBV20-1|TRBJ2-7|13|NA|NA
CSARGSQDYEQYF
TGCAGTGCTAGAGGAAGTCAAGACTACGAGCAGTACTTC
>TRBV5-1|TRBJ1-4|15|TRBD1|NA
CASSRTGSTNEKLFF
TGCGCCAGCAGCAGGACAGGGTCAACTAATGAAAAACTGTTTTTT
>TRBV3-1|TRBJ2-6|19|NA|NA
CASSQDLGRGAGGANVLTF
TGTGCCAGCAGCCAAGATCTCGGAAGAGGGGCGGGTGGGGCCAACGTCCTGACTTTC
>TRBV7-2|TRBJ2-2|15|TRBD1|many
CASSLYRGHTGELFF
TGTGCCAGCAGCTTATACAGGGGGCATACCGGGGAGCTGTTTTTT
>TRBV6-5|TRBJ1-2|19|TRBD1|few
CASSFPWDSLEIPNYGYTF
TGTGCCAGCAGTTTCCCCTGGGACAGCCTTGAGATCCCTAACTATGGCTACACCTTC
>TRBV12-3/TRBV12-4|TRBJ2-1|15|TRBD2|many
CASSPHSGRGSGQFF
TGTGCCAGCAGCCCCCATAGCGGGAGGGGTAGCGGGCAGTTCTTC
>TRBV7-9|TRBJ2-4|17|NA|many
CASSPLTGDLAKNIQYF
TGTGCCAGCAGCCCACTTACAGGGGACTTAGCCAAAAACATTCAGTACTTC
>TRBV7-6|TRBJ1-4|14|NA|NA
CASSVGNVGEKLFF
TGTGCCAGCAGCGTCGGTAACGTTGGCGAAAAACTGTTTTTT
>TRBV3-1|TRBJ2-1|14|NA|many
CASSQVSVYNEQFF
TGTGCCAGCAGCCAAGTATCGGTCTACAATGAGCAGTTCTTC
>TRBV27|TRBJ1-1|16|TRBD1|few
CASSPLGTALGTEAFF
TGTGCCAGCAGCCCCCTAGGGACAGCCCTAGGGACTGAAGCTTTCTTT
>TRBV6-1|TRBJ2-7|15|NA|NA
CASSEAQGSSYEQYF
TGTGCCAGCAGTGAAGCGCAGGGTAGCTCCTACGAGCAGTACTTC
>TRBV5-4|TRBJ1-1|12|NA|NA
CTSSWGETEAFF
TGTACCAGCAGTTGGGGGGAAACTGAAGCTTTCTTT
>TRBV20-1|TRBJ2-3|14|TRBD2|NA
CSANSGSGTDTQYF
TGCAGTGCTAATAGCGGGTCGGGGACAGATACGCAGTATTTT
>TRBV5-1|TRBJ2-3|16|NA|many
CASSLPDSGITDTQYF
TGCGCCAGCAGCCTGCCTGACTCGGGGATCACAGATACGCAGTATTTT
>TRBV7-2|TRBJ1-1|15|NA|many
CASKSPIQGGTEAFF
TGTGCCAGCAAGAGCCCTATTCAGGGAGGGACTGAAGCTTTCTTT
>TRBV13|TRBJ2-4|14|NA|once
CASSLKGLQNIQYF
TGTGCCAGCAGCTTAAAGGGCCTCCAAAACATTCAGTACTTC
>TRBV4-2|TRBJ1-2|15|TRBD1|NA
CASSPGQGAVYGYTF
TGTGCCAGCAGCCCGGGACAGGGGGCCGTCTATGGCTACACCTTC
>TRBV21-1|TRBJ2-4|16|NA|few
CASSHGPGTGENIQYF
TGTGCCAGCAGCCACGGTCCCGGGACAGGGGAAAACATTCAGTACTTC
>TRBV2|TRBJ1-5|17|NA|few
CASSTPSFRAEGQPQHF
TGTGCCAGCAGTACCCCATCATTTAGGGCGGAAGGTCAGCCCCAGCATTTT
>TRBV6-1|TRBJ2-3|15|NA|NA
CASSEDGGSTDTQYF
TGTGCCAGCAGTGAAGACGGGGGTAGCACAGATACGCAGTATTTT
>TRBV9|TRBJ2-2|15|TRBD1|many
CASSPQGAPTGELFF
TGTGCCAGCAGCCCCCAGGGGGCGCCTACCGGGGAGCTGTTTTTT
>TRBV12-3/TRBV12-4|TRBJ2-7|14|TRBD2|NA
CASSSGTSRYEQYF
TGTGCCAGCAGCAGCGGGACTAGCAGATACGAGCAGTACTTC
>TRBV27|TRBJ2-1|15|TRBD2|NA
CASSLGYGGGDEQFF
TGTGCCAGCAGTTTAGGGTACGGGGGAGGGGATGAGCAGTTCTTC
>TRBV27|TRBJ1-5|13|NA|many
CASSRGSNQPQHF
TGCGCCAGCTCCAGGGGCAGCAATCAGCCCCAGCATTTT
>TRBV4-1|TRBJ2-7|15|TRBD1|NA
CASSQDWDRGQEQYF
TGCGCCAGCAGCCAAGATTGGGACAGGGGGCAAGAGCAGTACTTC
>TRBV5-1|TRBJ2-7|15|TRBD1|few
CASSLGQGAFEEQYF
TGCGCCAGCAGCTTGGGACAGGGGGCATTCGAGGAGCAGTACTTC